This T cell receptor (beta chain) was retrieved from a study of glioma-infiltrating T cells. Using RNA template, CDR3s of TCR alpha and beta were amplified with iRepertoire arm-PCR. A single record per CDR3 protein comes from TCRdb applying MiXCR to the multiplex PCR reads. This table holds about 140,000 distinct CDR3 sequences, about two fifths found once. The germline V gene has CDR1 MNHNS and CDR2 SASEGT. This CDR3 spans 15 amino acids. Trimming stripped 1 base from V and 3 bases from J, with 13 bases between. A few counts support this clonotype. The clonotype originates from a human donor with low-grade glioma or glioblastoma, undergoing nonglioma brain surgery, or in good health (not recorded which). This chain uses TRBV6-1 with TRBJ2-7; no clear D. The sample was glioma tissue, nonneoplastic brain tissue, or PBMCs (not recorded which). The CDR3 loop reads CASSEVVGKGYEQYF. The CDR3 nucleotides read TGTGCCAGCAGTGAAGTCGTGGGAAAGGGCTACGAGCAGTACTTC.